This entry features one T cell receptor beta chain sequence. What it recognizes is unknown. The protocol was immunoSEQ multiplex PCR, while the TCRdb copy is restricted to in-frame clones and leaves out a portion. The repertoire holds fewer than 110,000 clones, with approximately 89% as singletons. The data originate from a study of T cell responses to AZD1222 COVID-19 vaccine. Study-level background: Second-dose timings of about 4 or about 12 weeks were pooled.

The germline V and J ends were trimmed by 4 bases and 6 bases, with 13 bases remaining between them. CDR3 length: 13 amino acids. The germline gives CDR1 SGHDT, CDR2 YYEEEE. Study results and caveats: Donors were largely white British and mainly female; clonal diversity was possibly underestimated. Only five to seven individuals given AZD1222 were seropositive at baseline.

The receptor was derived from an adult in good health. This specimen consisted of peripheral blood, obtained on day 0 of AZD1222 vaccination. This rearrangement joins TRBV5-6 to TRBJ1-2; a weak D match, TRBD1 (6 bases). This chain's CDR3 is CASSRNRDDGYTF. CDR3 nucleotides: TGTGCCAGCAGCAGAAACAGGGACGATGGCTACACCTTC.